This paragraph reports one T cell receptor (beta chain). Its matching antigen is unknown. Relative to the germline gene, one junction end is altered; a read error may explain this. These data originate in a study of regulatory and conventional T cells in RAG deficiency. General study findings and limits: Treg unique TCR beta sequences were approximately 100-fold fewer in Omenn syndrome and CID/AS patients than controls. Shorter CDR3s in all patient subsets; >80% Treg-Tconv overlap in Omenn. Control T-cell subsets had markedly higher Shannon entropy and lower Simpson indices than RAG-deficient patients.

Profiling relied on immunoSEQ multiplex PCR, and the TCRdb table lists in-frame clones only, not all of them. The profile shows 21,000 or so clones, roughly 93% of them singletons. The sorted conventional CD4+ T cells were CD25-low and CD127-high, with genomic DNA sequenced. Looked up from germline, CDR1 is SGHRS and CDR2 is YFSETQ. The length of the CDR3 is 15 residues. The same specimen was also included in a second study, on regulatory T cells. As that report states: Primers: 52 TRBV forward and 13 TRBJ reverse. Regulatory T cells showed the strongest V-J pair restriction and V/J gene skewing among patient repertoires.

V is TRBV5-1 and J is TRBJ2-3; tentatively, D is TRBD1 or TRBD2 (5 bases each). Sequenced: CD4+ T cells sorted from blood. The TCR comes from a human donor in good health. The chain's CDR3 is CASSLEGRHTYTQYF. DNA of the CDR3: TGCGCCAGCAGCTTAGAGGGGCGACACACATATACGCAGTATTTT.